This T cell receptor (beta chain) was identified during a study of early T cells in non-severe SARS-CoV-2 infection. Study in general: The sequenced material was bulk RNA from unsorted whole blood, and its chains were unpaired. The study, taken as a whole, reports: Reliance on VDJdb matching favored anti-spike CD8 responses; private and CD4 specificities were missed.

The library protocol tagged individual cDNA molecules with unique molecular identifiers. TCRdb itself ran the 5' RACE reads through MiXCR, one entry per CDR3 protein. This sample has 100,000 to 120,000 distinct CDR3 sequences; around 13% occur once, and the top ten carry approximately 3.8%. A remark on this clonotype: Its matching antigen is unknown.

This CDR3 contains 13 residues. V lost 0 bases and J lost 5, with 8 bases in between. Germline CDR1 reads MNHEY; CDR2 reads SVGAGI. Here the sequenced sample was whole blood, taken at baseline. The sequence derives from an adult who was a healthcare worker with PCR-confirmed SARS-CoV-2 infection or an uninfected control (not recorded which). V and J are TRBV6-5 and TRBJ2-7, with no clear D. The CDR3 coding sequence is TGTGCCAGCAGTTACTCCCATTTGAACGAGCAGTACTTC. It specifies CASSYSHLNEQYF.